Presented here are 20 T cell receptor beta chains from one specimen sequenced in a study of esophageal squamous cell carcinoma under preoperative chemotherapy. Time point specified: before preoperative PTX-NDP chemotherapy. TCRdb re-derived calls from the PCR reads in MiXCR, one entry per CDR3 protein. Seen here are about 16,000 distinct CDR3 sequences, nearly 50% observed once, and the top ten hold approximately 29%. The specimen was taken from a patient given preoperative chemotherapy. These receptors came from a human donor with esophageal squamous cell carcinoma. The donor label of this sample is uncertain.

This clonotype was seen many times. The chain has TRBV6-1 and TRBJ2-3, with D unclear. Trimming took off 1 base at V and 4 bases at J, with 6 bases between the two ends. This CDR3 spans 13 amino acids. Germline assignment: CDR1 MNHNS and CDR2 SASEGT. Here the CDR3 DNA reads TGTGCCAGCAGTGAAGGTTGGGCAGATACGCAGTATTTT. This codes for CASSEGWADTQYF.

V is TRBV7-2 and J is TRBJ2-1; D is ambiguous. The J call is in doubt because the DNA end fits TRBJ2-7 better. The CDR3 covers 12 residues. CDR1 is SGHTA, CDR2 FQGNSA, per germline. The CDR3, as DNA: TGTGCCAGCAGCTCTGTACGCTACGAGCAGTACTTC. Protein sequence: CASSSVRYEQYF.

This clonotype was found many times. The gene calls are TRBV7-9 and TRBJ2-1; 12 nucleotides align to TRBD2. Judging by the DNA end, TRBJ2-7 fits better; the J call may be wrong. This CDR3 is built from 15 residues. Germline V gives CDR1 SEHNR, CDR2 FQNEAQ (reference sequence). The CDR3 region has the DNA TGTGCCAGCAGCTTAGCAGGACTAGCGGGAAGGGAGCAGTACTTC. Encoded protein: CASSLAGLAGREQYF.

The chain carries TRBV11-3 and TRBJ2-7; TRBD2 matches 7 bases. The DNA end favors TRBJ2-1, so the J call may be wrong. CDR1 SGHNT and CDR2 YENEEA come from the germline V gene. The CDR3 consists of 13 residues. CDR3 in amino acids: CASSLAGGFEQFF. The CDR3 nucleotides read TGTGCCAGCAGCTTAGCGGGGGGATTTGAGCAGTTCTTC.

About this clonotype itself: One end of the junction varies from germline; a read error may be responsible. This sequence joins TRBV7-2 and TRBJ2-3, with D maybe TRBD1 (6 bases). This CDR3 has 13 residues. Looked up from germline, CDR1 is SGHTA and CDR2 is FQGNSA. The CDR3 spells CASSRLYTGTQFF. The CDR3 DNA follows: TGTGCCAGCAGCCGTCTATACACAGGGACGCAGTTTTTT.

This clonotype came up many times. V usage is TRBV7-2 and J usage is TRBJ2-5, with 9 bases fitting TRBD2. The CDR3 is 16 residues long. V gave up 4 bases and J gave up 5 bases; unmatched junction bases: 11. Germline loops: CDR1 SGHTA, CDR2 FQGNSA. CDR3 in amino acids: CASSSIAGASGETQYF. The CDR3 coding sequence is TGTGCCAGCAGCTCCATAGCGGGGGCCTCGGGTGAGACCCAGTACTTC.

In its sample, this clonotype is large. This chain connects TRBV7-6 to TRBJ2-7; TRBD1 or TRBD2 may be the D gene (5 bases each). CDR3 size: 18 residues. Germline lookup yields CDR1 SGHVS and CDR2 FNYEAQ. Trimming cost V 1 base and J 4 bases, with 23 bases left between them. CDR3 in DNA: TGTGCCAGCAGCTTAGATTGGGGTGGGGCCTCCTGGGGGTACGAGCAGTACTTC. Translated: CASSLDWGGASWGYEQYF.

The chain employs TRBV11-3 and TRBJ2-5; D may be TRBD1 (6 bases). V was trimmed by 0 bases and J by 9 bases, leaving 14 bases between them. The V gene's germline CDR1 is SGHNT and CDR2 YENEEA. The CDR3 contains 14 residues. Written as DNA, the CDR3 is TGTGCCAGCAGCTTAGAGGGGGCCCGGGTTGCCCAGTACTTC. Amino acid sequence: CASSLEGARVAQYF.

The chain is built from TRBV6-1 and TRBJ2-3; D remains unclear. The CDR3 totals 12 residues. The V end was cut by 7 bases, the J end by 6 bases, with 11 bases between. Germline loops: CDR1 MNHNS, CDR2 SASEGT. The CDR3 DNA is TGTGCCAGCACCCGACCCGGGGATACGCAGTATTTT. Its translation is CASTRPGDTQYF.

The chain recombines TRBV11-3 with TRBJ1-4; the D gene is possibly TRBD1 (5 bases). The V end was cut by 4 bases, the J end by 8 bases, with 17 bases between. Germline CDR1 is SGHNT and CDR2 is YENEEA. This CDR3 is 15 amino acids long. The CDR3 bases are TGTGCCAGCAGCTCTAGACAGCCCCTAGAGGAAAAACTGTTTTTT. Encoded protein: CASSSRQPLEEKLFF. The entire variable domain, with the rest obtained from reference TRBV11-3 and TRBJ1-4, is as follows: EAGVVQSPRYKIIEKKQPVAFWCNPISGHNTLYWYLQNLGQGPELLIRYENEEAVDDSQLPKDRFSAERLKGVDSTLKIQPAELGDSAVYLCASSSRQPLEEKLFFGSGTQLSVL.

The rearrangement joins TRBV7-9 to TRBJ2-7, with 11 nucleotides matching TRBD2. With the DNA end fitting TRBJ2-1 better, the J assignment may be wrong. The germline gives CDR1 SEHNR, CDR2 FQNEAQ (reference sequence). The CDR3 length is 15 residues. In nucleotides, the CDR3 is TGTGCCAGCAGCTTCCCTAGCGGGAGGATAAATGAGCAGTTCTTC. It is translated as CASSFPSGRINEQFF.

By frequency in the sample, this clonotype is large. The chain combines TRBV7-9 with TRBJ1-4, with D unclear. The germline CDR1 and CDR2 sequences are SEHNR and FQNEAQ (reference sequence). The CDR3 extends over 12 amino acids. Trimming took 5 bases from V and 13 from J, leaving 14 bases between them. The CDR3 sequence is CASSLSNVGLFF. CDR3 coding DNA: TGTGCCAGCAGCCTCTCCAACGTGGGACTGTTTTTT. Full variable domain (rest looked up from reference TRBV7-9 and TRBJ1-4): DTGVSQNPRHKITKRGQNVTFRCDPISEHNRLYWYRQTLGQGPEFLTYFQNEAQLEKSRLLSDRFSAERPKGSFSTLEIQRTEQGDSAMYLCASSLSNVGLFFGSGTQLSVL.

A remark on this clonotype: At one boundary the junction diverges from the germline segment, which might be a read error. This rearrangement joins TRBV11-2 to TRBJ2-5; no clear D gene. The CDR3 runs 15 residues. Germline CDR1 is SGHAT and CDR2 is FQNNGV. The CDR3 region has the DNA TGTGCCAGCAGCTCATACATACGCGACACAGAGACCCAGTACTTT. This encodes CASSSYIRDTETQYF.

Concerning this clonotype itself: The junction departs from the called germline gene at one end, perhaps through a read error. The CDR3 DNA sequence: TGTGCCAGCAGGGGACGAGGGGGGGGGAGCACAGATACCCAGTATTTT. Its translation: CASRGRGGGSTDTQYF. This sequence joins TRBV7-2 and TRBJ2-3; D might be TRBD2 (7 bases). CDR3 length: 16 amino acids. Germline V gives CDR1 SGHTA, CDR2 FQGNSA.

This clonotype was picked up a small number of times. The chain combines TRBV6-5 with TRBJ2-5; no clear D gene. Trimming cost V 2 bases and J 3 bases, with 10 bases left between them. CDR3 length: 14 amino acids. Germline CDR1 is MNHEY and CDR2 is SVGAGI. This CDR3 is CASSYRTNEETQYF. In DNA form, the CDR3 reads TGTGCCAGCAGTTACCGCACAAATGAAGAGACCCAGTACTTC.

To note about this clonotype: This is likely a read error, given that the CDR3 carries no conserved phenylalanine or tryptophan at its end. The CDR3, as DNA: TGTGCCAGCAGTACCCAGGGGGCCTTGCAAGCGACCCAGTACTTG. This sequence encodes CASSTQGALQATQYL. J is TRBJ2-5 and V is TRBV6-1; TRBD1 matches at 8 bases. CDR1 MNHNS and CDR2 SASEGT come from the germline V gene. This CDR3 has 15 amino acids.

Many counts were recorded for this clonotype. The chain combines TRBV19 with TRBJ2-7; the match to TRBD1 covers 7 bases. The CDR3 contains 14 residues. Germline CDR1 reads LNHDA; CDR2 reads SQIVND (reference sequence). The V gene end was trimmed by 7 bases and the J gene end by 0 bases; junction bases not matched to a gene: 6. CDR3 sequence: CASTRDSRSYEQYF. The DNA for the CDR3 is TGTGCCAGTACCAGGGACAGCCGCTCCTACGAGCAGTACTTC.

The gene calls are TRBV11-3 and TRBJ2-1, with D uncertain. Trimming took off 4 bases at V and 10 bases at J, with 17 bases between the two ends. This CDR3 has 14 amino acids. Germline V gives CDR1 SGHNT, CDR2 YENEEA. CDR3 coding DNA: TGTGCCAGCAGCTCCCAGCGAGTTACCTACGAGCAGTTCTTC. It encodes CASSSQRVTYEQFF.

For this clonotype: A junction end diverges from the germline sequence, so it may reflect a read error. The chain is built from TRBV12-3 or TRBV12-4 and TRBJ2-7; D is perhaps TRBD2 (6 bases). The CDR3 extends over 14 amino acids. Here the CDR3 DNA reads TGTGCCAGCAGTCTAGCGCTCAGCTCCTACGAGCAGTACTTC. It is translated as CASSLALSSYEQYF.

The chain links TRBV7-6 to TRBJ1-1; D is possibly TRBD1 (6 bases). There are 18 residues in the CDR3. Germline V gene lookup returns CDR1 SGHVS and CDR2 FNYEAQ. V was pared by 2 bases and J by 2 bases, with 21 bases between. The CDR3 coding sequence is TGTGCCAGCAGCTTAAAGGTGGTAGGGACAAGGATTAACACTGAAGCTTTCTTT. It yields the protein CASSLKVVGTRINTEAFF.